The 14 T cell receptor beta chains in this list originate from one sample, sequenced in a study of a mutant IDH1 vaccine in newly diagnosed glioma. Antigen specificity for these receptors is unknown. This table comes from immunoSEQ multiplex PCR, and its TCRdb copy is limited to in-frame clones, with some not included. The data contain approximately 26,000 clones, about 90% of them singletons. Time point here: week 5, during vaccination. Each dose delivered 300 ug of mutant IDH1 20-mer peptide subcutaneously with imiquimod. The source material was PBMCs, sampled from a glioma patient whose treatment included an IDH1 peptide vaccine. The receptor set was obtained from a man aged 18 to 35 with glioma.

Worth noting for this clone: Sequence at one end of the junction differs from germline and may be a read error. The chain links TRBV10-2 to TRBJ2-5; 11 bases are shared with TRBD2. This CDR3 comprises 17 residues. Germline CDR1 is WSHSY and CDR2 is SAAADI. The CDR3 DNA follows: TGCGCCAGCTGGAGTCCGGGACTAGCGGCCGGACAAGAGACCCGGTACTTC. Amino acids: CASWSPGLAAGQETRYF.

The chain recombines TRBV19 with TRBJ1-2; D remains ambiguous. Per the germline V gene, CDR1 is LNHDA and CDR2 is SQIVND (reference sequence). V shed 4 bases and J shed 4 bases, with 19 bases lying between them. The CDR3 runs 16 residues. This CDR3 is CASSTSIRPTAYGYTF. CDR3 nucleotides: TGTGCCAGTAGTACCTCGATACGCCCGACGGCCTATGGCTACACCTTC. Full variable domain (missing parts from reference TRBV19 and TRBJ1-2): DGGITQSPKYLFRKEGQNVTLSCEQNLNHDAMYWYRQDPGQGLRLIYYSQIVNDFQKGDIAEGYSVSREKKESFPLTVTSAQKNPTAFYLCASSTSIRPTAYGYTFGSGTRLTVV.

The chain couples TRBV25-1 to TRBJ1-3; 7 positions agree with TRBD1. Germline loops: CDR1 MGHDK, CDR2 SYGVNS. V lost 5 bases, J lost 1 base, and 8 bases stayed unmatched. This CDR3 comprises 16 residues. DNA for the CDR3: TGTGCCAGCAGTCTGACAGGGAACCCTTCTGGAAACACCATATATTTT. Protein sequence: CASSLTGNPSGNTIYF.

This clone was observed once. The V call is TRBV18, the J call TRBJ1-4, with no clear D. With 3 bases removed from V and 0 bases from J, the gap between germline ends came to 14 bases. Per germline, CDR1 KGHSH and CDR2 LQKENI. The CDR3 loop spans 17 amino acids. The CDR3 sequence is CASSPSPLPATNEKLFF. In nucleotides, the CDR3 is TGTGCCAGCTCACCTTCCCCACTGCCGGCAACTAATGAAAAACTGTTTTTT.

This clone appeared a single time. V and J are TRBV5-4 and TRBJ1-1, with a tentative D call TRBD1 (6 bases). The V end was cut by 4 bases, the J end by 8 bases, with 12 bases between. Germline V gene data show CDR1 as SGHNT and CDR2 as YYREEE (reference sequence). The CDR3 totals 12 residues. CDR3: CASSPDSEEAFF. In DNA, the CDR3 is TGTGCCAGCAGCCCGGACAGCGAAGAAGCTTTCTTT.

The DNA of the CDR3 is TGTGCCAGCAGCAAAAGCAGGCTAGCGTCATTGGTTGAGCAGTTCTTC. Amino acid sequence: CASSKSRLASLVEQFF. The rearrangement uses TRBV7-2 and TRBJ2-1; weak D call: TRBD2 (6 bases). The ends were cut back, 5 bases at V and 9 bases at J, with 23 bases in the middle. CDR1 is SGHTA and CDR2 is FQGNSA in the germline V gene. This CDR3 contains 16 residues.

A few counts support this clone. The V and J genes are TRBV10-1 and TRBJ2-1; tentative D call: TRBD2 (6 bases). The ends were cut back, 2 bases at V and 1 base at J, with 6 bases in the middle. The germline V gene encodes CDR1 WNHNN and CDR2 SYGVQD (reference sequence). The CDR3 runs 14 residues. CDR3 loop: CASSERESYNEQFF. The DNA of the CDR3 is TGCGCCAGCAGTGAGCGGGAGTCCTACAATGAGCAGTTCTTC.

DNA of the CDR3: TGTGCCAGCAGCTCCAGGGGAGGGGAGACCCAGTACTTC. It encodes CASSSRGGETQYF. V is TRBV6-5 and J is TRBJ2-5, with TRBD2 as a possible D gene (7 bases). Germline CDR1 MNHEY, CDR2 SVGAGI. Trimming removed 6 bases at V and 5 bases at J, with 13 bases between. The CDR3 is 13 residues long.

This rearrangement joins TRBV6-5 to TRBJ1-5; D gene unclear. Germline V gives CDR1 MNHEY, CDR2 SVGAGI. This CDR3 has 14 amino acids. V lost 2 bases and J lost 6, with 11 bases in between. CDR3 loop: CASSYGSGGQPQHF. The CDR3 bases are TGTGCCAGCAGTTACGGGTCGGGTGGTCAGCCCCAGCATTTT.

CDR3 sequence reads: CSVVDRGRLAGGFGEQYF. CDR3 sequence (DNA): TGCAGCGTTGTTGACAGGGGAAGACTAGCGGGAGGGTTCGGCGAGCAGTACTTC. This chain uses TRBV29-1 with TRBJ2-7; 14 bases line up with TRBD2. Per the germline V gene, CDR1 is SQVTM and CDR2 is ANQGSEA. Trimming removed 4 bases from V and 6 bases from J; junction bases left unmatched: 17. The CDR3 is 18 amino acids.

The rearrangement joins TRBV4-1 to TRBJ2-5; 11 positions agree with TRBD1. Per the germline V gene, CDR1 is MGHRA and CDR2 is YSYEKL. Unmatched junction bases numbered 6, after V lost 0 bases and J lost 6 bases. This CDR3 spans 16 amino acids. The CDR3 nucleotides read TGCGCCAGCAGCCAAGATAGGGGGACAGGGGGAAAGACCCAGTACTTC. This sequence encodes CASSQDRGTGGKTQYF.

A few counts support this clone. V usage is TRBV7-2 and J usage is TRBJ2-2, with 14 bases that match TRBD2. This CDR3 is 17 amino acids long. V was clipped by 5 bases and J by 1 base; unmatched bases: 3. CDR1 and CDR2 (germline): SGHTA, FQGNSA. The CDR3 loop reads CASSSGLAGGNTGELFF. The CDR3 nucleotides read TGTGCCAGCAGCAGCGGACTAGCGGGAGGGAACACCGGGGAGCTGTTTTTT.

This clone is a singleton in its sample. This chain links TRBV6-1 with TRBJ2-7; 7 nucleotides line up with TRBD1. The CDR3 covers 16 residues. Germline V gene sequence: CDR1 MNHNS, CDR2 SASEGT. The V segment lost 4 bases and the J segment 5 bases; nucleotides outside the gene matches: 14. As DNA, the CDR3 is TGTGCCAGCAGTGGATCCTGGGGCAGGGGGAGCGACGAGCAGTACTTC. Its protein is CASSGSWGRGSDEQYF.

This clone has only a few counts. The chain couples TRBV5-3 to TRBJ1-5, with TRBD1 matching 8 bases. TRBV5-3 carries the ORF label, with uncertain function. This CDR3 spans 18 amino acids. The V segment lost 4 bases and the J segment 3 bases; nucleotides outside the gene matches: 15. CDR3: CARSPPRDRLGDNQPQHF. For the CDR3, the DNA is TGTGCCAGAAGCCCCCCCCGGGACAGGTTGGGAGACAATCAGCCCCAGCATTTT.